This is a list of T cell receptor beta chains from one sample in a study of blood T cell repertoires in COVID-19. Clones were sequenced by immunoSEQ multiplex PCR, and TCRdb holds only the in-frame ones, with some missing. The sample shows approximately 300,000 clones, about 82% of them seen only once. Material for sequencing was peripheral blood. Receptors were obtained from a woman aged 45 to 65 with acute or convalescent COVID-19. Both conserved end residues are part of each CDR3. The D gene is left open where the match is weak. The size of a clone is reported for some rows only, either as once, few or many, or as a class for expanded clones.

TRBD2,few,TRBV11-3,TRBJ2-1,CASSPLAGRHSYNEQFF,TGTGCCAGCAGCCCCTTAGCGGGACGTCACTCCTACAATGAGCAGTTCTTC
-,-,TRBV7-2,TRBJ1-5,CASSLAFTGYQPQHF,TGTGCCAGCAGCTTAGCCTTTACAGGGTATCAGCCCCAGCATTTT
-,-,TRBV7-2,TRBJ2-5,CASSSRQQETQYF,TGTGCCAGCAGCTCCCGACAGCAAGAGACCCAGTACTTC
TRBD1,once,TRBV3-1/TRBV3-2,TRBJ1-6,CASRAQTGGESPLHF,TGTGCCAGCAGGGCGCAGACAGGGGGAGAATCACCCCTCCACTTT
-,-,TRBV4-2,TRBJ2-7,CASSQEEGPSYEQYF,TGTGCCAGCAGCCAAGAGGAGGGCCCCTCCTACGAGCAGTACTTC
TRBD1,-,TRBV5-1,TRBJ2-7,CASSWIQGQVGEQYF,TGCGCCAGCAGCTGGATACAGGGGCAGGTAGGAGAGCAGTACTTC
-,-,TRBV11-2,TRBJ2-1,CASSRGMVVEQFF,TGTGCCAGCAGCCGAGGCATGGTCGTTGAGCAGTTCTTC
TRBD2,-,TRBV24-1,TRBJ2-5,CATSDLRSGSIWGQETQYF,TGTGCCACCAGTGATTTGCGGAGCGGGAGCATATGGGGCCAAGAGACCCAGTACTTC
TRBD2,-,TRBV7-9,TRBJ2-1,CASSLALGTSGSSYEQFF,TGTGCCAGCAGCTTAGCGCTCGGGACTAGCGGGAGTAGTTATGAGCAGTTCTTC
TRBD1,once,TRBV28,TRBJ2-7,CASSPPGQYYEQYF,TGTGCCAGCAGTCCTCCGGGACAGTACTACGAGCAGTACTTC
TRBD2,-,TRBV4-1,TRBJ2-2,CASSRGLAGGLRAGELFF,TGCGCCAGCAGCCGGGGACTAGCGGGAGGGCTCCGGGCCGGGGAGCTGTTTTTT
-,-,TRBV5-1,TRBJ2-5,CASSSRELGETQYF,TGCGCCAGCAGCAGCAGGGAACTGGGGGAGACCCAGTACTTC
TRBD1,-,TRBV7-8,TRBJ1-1,CASSPRQGSISTEAFF,TGTGCCAGCAGCCCCCGACAGGGGTCTATATCCACTGAAGCTTTCTTT
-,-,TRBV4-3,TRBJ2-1,CASSQDHNRREQFF,TGCGCCAGCAGCCAAGACCATAACAGGCGGGAGCAGTTCTTC
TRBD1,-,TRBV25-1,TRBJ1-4,CASSYGDRVGEKLFF,TGTGCCAGCAGTTACGGGGACAGGGTTGGTGAAAAACTGTTTTTT
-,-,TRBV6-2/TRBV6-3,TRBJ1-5,CASSYEAGKGLGQPQHF,TGTGCCAGCAGTTATGAGGCGGGCAAGGGCTTGGGACAGCCCCAGCATTTT
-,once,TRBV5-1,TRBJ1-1,CASSERNGVYTEAFF,TGCGCCAGCAGTGAGCGGAACGGCGTATACACTGAAGCTTTCTTT
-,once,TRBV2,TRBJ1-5,CASRAGANQPQHF,TGTGCCAGCAGAGCAGGGGCAAATCAGCCCCAGCATTTT
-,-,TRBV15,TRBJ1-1,CATSRTVNTEAFF,TGTGCCACCAGCAGAACAGTGAACACTGAAGCTTTCTTT
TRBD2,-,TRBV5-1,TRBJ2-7,CASSSASGIRYEQYF,TGCGCCAGCAGCTCCGCTAGCGGGATACGCTACGAGCAGTACTTC
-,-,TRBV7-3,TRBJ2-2,CASQGSSNTGELFF,TGTGCCAGTCAGGGGAGTTCGAACACCGGGGAGCTGTTTTTT
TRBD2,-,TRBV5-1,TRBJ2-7,CASSLWGPGTSGGYEQYF,TGCGCCAGCAGCTTGTGGGGGCCCGGGACTAGCGGGGGCTACGAGCAGTACTTC
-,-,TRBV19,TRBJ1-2,CASSMMRGPGGYTF,TGTGCCAGTAGTATGATGCGGGGGCCTGGTGGCTACACCTTC
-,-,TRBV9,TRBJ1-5,CASSVEGTGQPQHF,TGTGCCAGCAGCGTCGAGGGCACGGGTCAGCCCCAGCATTTT
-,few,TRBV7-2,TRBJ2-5,CASSLAFSETQYF,TGTGCCAGCAGCTTAGCGTTTTCGGAGACCCAGTACTTC
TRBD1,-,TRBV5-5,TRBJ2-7,CASSPFGQGRGYEQYF,TGTGCCAGCAGCCCCTTTGGACAGGGGAGAGGCTACGAGCAGTACTTC
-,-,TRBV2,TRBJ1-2,CASSRTHGYTF,TGTGCCAGCAGTAGGACACATGGCTACACCTTC
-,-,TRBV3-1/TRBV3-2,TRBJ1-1,CASSQDPFRQGTLNTEAFF,TGTGCCAGCAGCCAAGATCCTTTTCGTCAGGGAACTTTGAACACTGAAGCTTTCTTT